What follows are 16 T cell receptor beta chains derived from one specimen sequenced in a study of early T cells in non-severe SARS-CoV-2 infection (dated by TCRdb to the early 2020s). The library was generated by 5' RACE. Sequencing instrument: NextSeq 500. TCRdb trimmed the raw reads at Q25, called clones with MiXCR and kept productive beta chains. CDR3 protein duplicates are merged, each entry listing the most common genes and DNA. This sample holds 65,000 to 95,000 distinct CDR3 sequences; less than 5.5% were observed only once. The top ten hold 6.5% to 8% of the sample. The specimen comprised whole blood, sampled at baseline. Every receptor here comes from an adult who was a healthcare worker with PCR-confirmed SARS-CoV-2 infection or an uninfected control (not recorded which).

The sample holds many counts of this clonotype. The chain has TRBV6-6 and TRBJ1-2, with D uncertain. V dropped 2 bases and J dropped 4 bases, with 11 bases sitting between them. This CDR3 comprises 14 residues. From germline, CDR1 is MNHNY and CDR2 SVGAGI (reference sequence). The CDR3 region has the DNA TGTGCCAGCAGTTACCCGGAGGCTAGCTATGGCTACACCTTC. Its protein is CASSYPEASYGYTF.

This clonotype was picked up a small number of times. The genes are TRBV7-6 and TRBJ2-1, with D unresolved. The CDR3 consists of 14 residues. CDR1 is SGHVS and CDR2 is FNYEAQ in the germline V gene. V lost 4 bases, J lost 3 bases, and 10 bases lay in between. The CDR3 DNA reads as TGTGCCAGCAGCTCCACCCTGGTCTACAATGAGCAGTTCTTC. Protein: CASSSTLVYNEQFF.

This clonotype occurred many times. The V gene is TRBV5-1, the J gene TRBJ2-3, with 14 bases identical to TRBD2. This CDR3 comprises 16 residues. Germline V gives CDR1 SGHRS, CDR2 YFSETQ. The J segment lost 5 bases and the V segment lost 4 bases, leaving 6 bases of the junction unmatched. This CDR3 is CASSQGLAGDVDTQYF. The CDR3 DNA reads TGCGCCAGCAGCCAGGGACTAGCGGGAGATGTAGATACGCAGTATTTT.

Ten or more counts support this clonotype. The rearrangement uses TRBV20-1 and TRBJ1-1; tentative D call: TRBD1 (5 bases). Germline V gene data show CDR1 as DFQATT and CDR2 as SNEGSKA (reference sequence). This CDR3 comprises 13 residues. Trimming took off 3 bases at V and 8 bases at J, with 16 bases between the two ends. The CDR3 bases are TGCAGTGCTAGGTGGTCAGGGAGGCCCGAAGCTTTCTTT. Encoded protein: CSARWSGRPEAFF.

This clonotype occurred a few times. The V call is TRBV14, the J call TRBJ1-4, with TRBD1 matching over 9 bases. The CDR3 loop spans 17 amino acids. Germline assignment: CDR1 SGHDN and CDR2 FVKESK. J gave up 0 bases and V 2 bases, and 4 bases lay outside the gene matches. The CDR3 here is CASSQRGQGSTNEKLFF. In nucleotides, the CDR3 is TGTGCCAGCAGCCAACGAGGACAGGGGTCAACTAATGAAAAACTGTTTTTT.

The chain joins TRBV15 to TRBJ2-3; D call uncertain. The germline V and J ends were trimmed by 5 bases and 1 base, with 10 bases remaining between them. The germline gives CDR1 LNHNV, CDR2 YYDKDF (reference sequence). The CDR3 extends over 14 amino acids. CDR3 region: CATSVNRGTDTQYF. In DNA, the CDR3 is TGTGCCACCAGCGTGAACAGAGGCACAGATACGCAGTATTTT.

This clonotype was recorded many times. The CDR3 loop is CASSSTSFTDTQYF. The DNA of the CDR3 is TGCGCCAGCAGCTCGACATCGTTCACAGATACGCAGTATTTT. This chain connects TRBV5-1 to TRBJ2-3; D not certain. The V end was cut by 3 bases, the J end by 2 bases, with 10 bases between. Germline loops: CDR1 SGHRS, CDR2 YFSETQ. This CDR3 comprises 14 residues.

This clonotype occurred a few times. The chain combines TRBV20-1 with TRBJ1-5, with TRBD1 identical over 7 bases. The germline CDR1 and CDR2 sequences are DFQATT and SNEGSKA (reference sequence). With V trimmed by 5 bases and J by 6 bases, 7 bases remained unmatched. The length of the CDR3 is 13 residues. The CDR3 DNA follows: TGCAGTGCTCAACAGGGGCAAGGTCAGCCCCAGCATTTT. It translates to CSAQQGQGQPQHF.

This clonotype was recorded many times. CDR3 region: CASSPRGGTRGNEQFF. CDR3 sequence (DNA): TGTGCCAGCAGCCCTCGGGGGGGGACTAGGGGCAATGAGCAGTTCTTC. The rearrangement uses TRBV7-6 and TRBJ2-1, with 8 positions matching TRBD2. The V and J ends lost 5 bases and 6 bases, in that order; junction bases with no gene match: 12. Germline CDR1 is SGHVS and CDR2 is FNYEAQ. CDR3 size: 16 residues.

This clonotype was seen at least ten times. For the CDR3, the DNA is TGCGCCAGCAGCCAAGATGGGGGGGTTCCCTACAATGAGCAGTTCTTC. It codes for CASSQDGGVPYNEQFF. The V gene is TRBV4-1, the J gene TRBJ2-1, with TRBD2 matching over 7 bases. Germline CDR1 MGHRA, CDR2 YSYEKL. The CDR3 spans 16 residues. The J segment lost 2 bases and the V segment lost 0 bases, leaving 4 bases of the junction unmatched.

The chain links TRBV15 to TRBJ1-1, with D perhaps matching TRBD1 (5 bases). Germline V gives CDR1 LNHNV, CDR2 YYDKDF (reference sequence). CDR3 length: 17 amino acids. V shed 1 base and J shed 1 base, with 16 bases lying between them. CDR3 region: CATSRVGALGENTEAFF. CDR3 nucleotides: TGTGCCACCAGCAGAGTCGGGGCACTGGGGGAGAACACTGAAGCTTTCTTT.

The CDR3 sequence is CSAEQLAGGPTDTQYF. In DNA, the CDR3 is TGCAGTGCCGAACAACTAGCGGGAGGGCCGACAGATACGCAGTATTTT. The chain is built from TRBV20-1 and TRBJ2-3; 13 positions match TRBD2. Germline assignment: CDR1 DFQATT and CDR2 SNEGSKA (reference sequence). This CDR3 spans 16 amino acids. The trim removed 6 bases at V and 3 bases at J, leaving 9 bases unmatched.

The genes are TRBV6-5 and TRBJ2-4, with D perhaps being TRBD1 or TRBD2 (5 bases each). V dropped 7 bases and J dropped 0 bases, with 13 bases sitting between them. The CDR3 has 15 amino acids. In germline, CDR1 is MNHEY, CDR2 SVGAGI. The CDR3 protein is CASKRGTLAKNIQYF. The CDR3, as DNA: TGTGCCAGCAAGAGGGGAACCCTAGCCAAAAACATTCAGTACTTC.

This clonotype was detected many times. J is TRBJ2-3 and V is TRBV29-1; D not certain. V was trimmed by 4 bases and J by 2 bases, leaving 4 bases between them. Germline V gene data show CDR1 as SQVTM and CDR2 as ANQGSEA. The CDR3 loop spans 11 amino acids. CDR3 in amino acids: CSVALTDTQYF. CDR3 in DNA: TGCAGCGTTGCACTCACAGATACGCAGTATTTT.

This clonotype has ten or more counts. The V and J genes are TRBV2 and TRBJ1-1; no definite D call. The CDR3 sequence is 12 residues long. V lost 6 bases and J lost 5, with 10 bases in between. The germline V gene encodes CDR1 SNHLY and CDR2 FYNNEI. CDR3 sequence reads: CASRVAGTEAFF. CDR3 DNA sequence: TGTGCCAGCAGAGTGGCAGGAACTGAAGCTTTCTTT. The full variable domain, rest sourced from reference TRBV2 and TRBJ1-1, is EPEVTQTPSHQVTQMGQEVILRCVPISNHLYFYWYRQILGQKVEFLVSFYNNEISEKSEIFDDQFSVERPDGSNFTLKIRSTKLEDSAMYFCASRVAGTEAFFGQGTRLTVV.

The chain carries TRBV6-1 and TRBJ2-3, with 13 bases fitting TRBD2. This CDR3 spans 17 amino acids. Trimming took 8 bases from V and 4 from J; bases not matched to a gene: 12. CDR1 and CDR2 (germline): MNHNS, SASEGT. CDR3 bases: TGTGCCAGCCGACCCCAAGGACTAGCGGGAGTCCCAGATACGCAGTATTTT. It codes for CASRPQGLAGVPDTQYF.